This T cell receptor (beta chain) is from a study of regulatory T cells in long-lasting Graves disease. Findings and limits, study-wide: Repertoires from persistent disease leaned toward TRBV28, TRBJ1-2 and TRBJ2-5.

Looked up from germline, CDR1 is SQVTM and CDR2 is ANQGSEA. Trimming cost V 1 base and J 5 bases, with 9 bases left between them. The length of the CDR3 is 13 residues. With regard to this clonotype: Its cognate antigen is unknown.

CDR3-region Arm-PCR and iRepertoire HTBI primers produced the TCR beta libraries. As originally analysed: In the combined samples, 62 TRBV and 14 to 15 TRBJ segments were identified. TCRdb independently ran MiXCR on the multiplex PCR reads; one entry per CDR3 protein. The V and J calls were determined by TCRdb, not by the authors. The sample includes 650,000 to 850,000 distinct CDR3 sequences, approximately 29% of them seen just once. The time point is: persistent/refractory GD, antithyroid drugs over 5 years with positive TRAb. PBMCs were the source of the RNA used for TCR sequencing. Source: peripheral blood mononuclear cells (PBMCs), taken when the disease was refractory, from a patient treated with antithyroid drugs. The chain couples TRBV29-1 to TRBJ1-5, with unresolved D. The source is a female donor with Graves disease. The CDR3 spells CSVEVGIDQPQHF. The CDR3 DNA reads TGCAGCGTTGAAGTAGGGATAGATCAGCCCCAGCATTTT.